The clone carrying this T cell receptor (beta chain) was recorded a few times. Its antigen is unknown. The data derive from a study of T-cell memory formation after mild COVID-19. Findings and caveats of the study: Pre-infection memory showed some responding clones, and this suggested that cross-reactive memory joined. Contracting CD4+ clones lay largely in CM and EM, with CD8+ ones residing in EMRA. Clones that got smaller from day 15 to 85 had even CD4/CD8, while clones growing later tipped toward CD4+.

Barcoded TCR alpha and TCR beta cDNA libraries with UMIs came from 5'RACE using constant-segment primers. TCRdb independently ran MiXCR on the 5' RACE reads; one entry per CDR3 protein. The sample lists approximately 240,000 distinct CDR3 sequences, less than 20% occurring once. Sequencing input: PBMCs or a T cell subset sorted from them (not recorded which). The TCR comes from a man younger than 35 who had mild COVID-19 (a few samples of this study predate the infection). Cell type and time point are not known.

The CDR3 nucleotides read TGTGCCAGCAGCTTAACAGCTAGGGAGACCCAGTACTTC. It specifies CASSLTARETQYF. This chain connects TRBV7-9 to TRBJ2-5; D call uncertain. Germline lookup yields CDR1 SEHNR and CDR2 FQNEAQ (reference sequence). This CDR3 is 13 amino acids long. Between the trimmed V and J ends, which lost 2 bases and 5 bases, there was a span of 9 bases.